Given below is one TCR beta chain in context. Its antigen specificity is not known. Base quality data are lacking; no much larger clone is found one base away. The library was prepared using RT-PCR. Instrument used: Illumina HiSeq 2500. TCRdb's own reprocessing of the public reads used fastp at Q25 and MiXCR and kept productive beta chains. Every entry covers one CDR3 protein and lists the most common genes and DNA from its rows. The sample includes about 520,000 distinct CDR3 sequences, with over 25% observed a single time. The ten largest clones capture 1.5% to 2% of the sample. This sample is part of a study of response to subunit inactivated influenza vaccine listed by TCRdb under 2018. Broadly, across the study: Deep quantitative T cell receptor repertoire profiling was used in the study to track responses to a trivalent subunit inactivated influenza vaccine.

Findings and caveats that apply to the study as a whole: The authors proposed that each seasonal influenza vaccination may bring in only a limited number of new T cells.

Sequences ENHRY (CDR1) and SYGVKD (CDR2) are obtained from the germline V gene. V has 10 bases trimmed and J has 3 bases trimmed; junction bases matching no gene number 12. Its CDR3 holds 17 amino acids, cysteine through phenylalanine. Solely the CDR3 DNA is kept, with 51 bases framed from the first base. The sequence links TRBV10-3 to TRBJ2-2; TRBD1 matches 12 bases in the middle. The sample in question was CD4+ T cells sorted from PBMCs, obtained 5 days after vaccination. This clonotype was obtained from a man between 50 and 59 years old who received an inactivated influenza vaccine. Donor details come from another sample of the same person, matched by shared clones. CDR3 protein: CATQAGTGGGYTGELFF. The DNA sequence is given as TGTGCCACCCAAGCCGGGACAGGGGGCGGGTACACCGGGGAGCTGTTTTTT.